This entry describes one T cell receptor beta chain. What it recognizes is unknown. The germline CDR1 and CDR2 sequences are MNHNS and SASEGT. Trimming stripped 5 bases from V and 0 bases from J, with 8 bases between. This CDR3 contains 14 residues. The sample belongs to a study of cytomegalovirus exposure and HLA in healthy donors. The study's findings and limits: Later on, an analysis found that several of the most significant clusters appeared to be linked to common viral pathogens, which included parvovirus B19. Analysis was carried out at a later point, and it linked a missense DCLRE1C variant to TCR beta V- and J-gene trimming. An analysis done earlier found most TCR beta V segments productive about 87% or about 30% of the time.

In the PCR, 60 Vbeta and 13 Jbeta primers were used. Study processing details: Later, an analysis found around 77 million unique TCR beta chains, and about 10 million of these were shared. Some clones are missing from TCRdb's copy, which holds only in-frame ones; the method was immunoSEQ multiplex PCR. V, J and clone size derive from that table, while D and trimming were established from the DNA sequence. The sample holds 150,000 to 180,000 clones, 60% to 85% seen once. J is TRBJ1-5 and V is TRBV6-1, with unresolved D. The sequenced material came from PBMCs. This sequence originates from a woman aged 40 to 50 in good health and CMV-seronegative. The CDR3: CASSLEYSNQPQHF. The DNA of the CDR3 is TGTGCCAGCAGTCTTGAGTATAGCAATCAGCCCCAGCATTTT.